This TCR beta chain was sequenced in a study of T cell responses to AZD1222 COVID-19 vaccine. Study conclusions and caveats: Spike-specific TCR breadth and depth both grew after two AZD1222 doses. Unmutated variant regions are reportedly the target of nearly half of TCRs that are spike-specific.

Method: immunoSEQ multiplex PCR; TCRdb's copy keeps in-frame clones and lacks some. The table lists roughly 140,000 clones, roughly nine tenths of them singletons. A remark on this clone: Its antigen is as yet unknown. Different DNA sequences within this sample yield the same CDR3.

This CDR3 comprises 14 residues. Germline loops: CDR1 SGDLS, CDR2 YYNGEE. V was shortened by 3 bases and J by 1 base, with 11 bases between the two germline ends. The chain uses TRBV9 and TRBJ2-7; a possible D gene is TRBD2 (5 bases). Sample: peripheral blood, taken on day 0 of AZD1222 vaccination. This receptor was taken from an adult in good health. The DNA of the CDR3 is TGTGCCAGCAGCGGTGGGAGTGGGTCCTACGAGCAGTACTTC. As protein: CASSGGSGSYEQYF.